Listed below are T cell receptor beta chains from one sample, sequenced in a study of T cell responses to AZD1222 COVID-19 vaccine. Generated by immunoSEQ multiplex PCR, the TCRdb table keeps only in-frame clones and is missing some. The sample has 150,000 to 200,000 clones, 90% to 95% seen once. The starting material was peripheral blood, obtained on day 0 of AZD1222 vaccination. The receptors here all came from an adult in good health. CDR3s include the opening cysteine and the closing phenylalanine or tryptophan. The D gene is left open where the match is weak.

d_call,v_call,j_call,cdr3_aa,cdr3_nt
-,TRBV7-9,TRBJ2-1,CASSPRDPYNEQFF,TGTGCCAGCAGCCCCCGGGACCCCTACAATGAGCAGTTCTTC
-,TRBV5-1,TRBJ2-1,CASSLASGPVYNEQFF,TGCGCCAGCAGCTTGGCCTCGGGGCCCGTCTACAATGAGCAGTTCTTC
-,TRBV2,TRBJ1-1,CASSEWTGGTEAFF,TGTGCCAGCAGTGAATGGACGGGCGGCACTGAAGCTTTCTTT
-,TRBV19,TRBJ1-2,CASSTSMFSGANYGYTF,TGTGCCAGTAGTACCTCCATGTTTTCGGGCGCTAACTATGGCTACACCTTC
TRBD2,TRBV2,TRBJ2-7,CASSEMTSFTYEQYF,TGTGCCAGCAGTGAAATGACTAGCTTCACCTACGAGCAGTACTTC
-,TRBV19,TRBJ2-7,CASSIVEAGAYEQYF,TGTGCCAGTAGTATAGTCGAGGCAGGGGCCTACGAGCAGTACTTC
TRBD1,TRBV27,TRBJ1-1,CASSFTGGTEAFF,TGTGCCAGCAGTTTCACAGGGGGCACTGAAGCTTTCTTT
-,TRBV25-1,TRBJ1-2,CASSDYLYGYTF,TGTGCCAGCAGTGACTACCTCTATGGCTACACCTTC
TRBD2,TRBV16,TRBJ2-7,CASSLLAGVGEQYF,TGTGCCAGCAGCCTTTTAGCGGGAGTGGGGGAGCAGTACTTC
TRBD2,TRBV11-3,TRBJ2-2,CASSRGLAGVRTGELFF,TGTGCCAGCAGCCGGGGACTAGCGGGAGTAAGGACCGGGGAGCTGTTTTTT
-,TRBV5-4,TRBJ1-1,CASSFLEAEAFF,TGTGCCAGCAGCTTTCTCGAAGCTGAAGCTTTCTTT
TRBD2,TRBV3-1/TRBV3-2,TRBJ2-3,CASSGDSGGLTDTQYF,TGTGCCAGCAGTGGTGATTCGGGAGGGCTTACAGATACGCAGTATTTT
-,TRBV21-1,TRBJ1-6,CASSNTSQSSYNSPLHF,TGTGCCAGCAGCAATACTTCCCAGAGCTCCTATAATTCACCCCTCCACTTT
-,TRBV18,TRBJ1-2,CASSAKGFGGGYTF,TGTGCCAGCTCAGCAAAAGGGTTCGGTGGAGGCTACACCTTC
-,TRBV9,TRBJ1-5,CASSLDPDQPQHF,TGTGCCAGCAGCCTAGACCCAGATCAGCCCCAGCATTTT
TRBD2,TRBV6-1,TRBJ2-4,CASSGGEGYVPKNIQYF,TGTGCCAGCAGTGGGGGGGAGGGATATGTGCCCAAAAACATTCAGTACTTC
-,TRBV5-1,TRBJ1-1,CASSLQPLITEAFF,TGCGCCAGCAGCTTACAGCCTCTTATCACTGAAGCTTTCTTT
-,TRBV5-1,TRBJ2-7,CASSEQGGPYEQYF,TGCGCCAGCAGCGAACAGGGAGGGCCCTACGAGCAGTACTTC
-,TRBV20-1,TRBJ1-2,CSATGGGYTF,TGCAGTGCTACTGGTGGCGGCTACACCTTC
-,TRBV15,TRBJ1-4,CATSRDKNEKLFF,TGTGCCACCAGCAGGGACAAGAATGAAAAACTGTTTTTT